The 32 T cell receptor beta chains below come from one sample, sequenced in a study of blood T cell repertoires in COVID-19. TCRdb keeps only in-frame clones here, not all; method: immunoSEQ multiplex PCR. The sample consists of some 100,000 clones, 88% of them appearing once. Sequenced input: peripheral blood. The receptor source for this set is a woman of 80 years or more with active COVID-19.

The V call is TRBV5-6, the J call TRBJ2-2; TRBD1 aligns across 10 bases. CDR1 and CDR2 (germline): SGHDT, YYEEEE. The CDR3 has 15 amino acids. Trimming removed 0 bases from V and 6 bases from J; junction bases left unmatched: 2. The CDR3 DNA reads as TGTGCCAGCAGCTTGGGGGACAGGGGTTCCGGGGAGCTGTTTTTT. Protein sequence: CASSLGDRGSGELFF.

The chain has TRBV6-5 and TRBJ1-2; 9 bases line up with TRBD1. Germline CDR1 reads MNHEY; CDR2 reads SVGAGI. Trimming at V came to 7 bases and at J to 5 bases, leaving 8 bases not matched to a gene. The CDR3 is 14 residues long. In DNA, the CDR3 is TGTGCCAGCACCTCCGGGACAGGGTCATATGGCTACACCTTC. Its translation is CASTSGTGSYGYTF.

The chain couples TRBV7-8 to TRBJ2-1, with D perhaps matching TRBD2 (5 bases). Germline loops: CDR1 SGHVS, CDR2 FQNEAQ. The CDR3 loop spans 17 amino acids. Trimming stripped 0 bases from V and 3 bases from J, with 15 bases between. The CDR3 bases are TGTGCCAGCAGCTTAGCCCTACGTTTCGGGGTCTACAATGAGCAGTTCTTC. Translating it yields CASSLALRFGVYNEQFF.

The rearrangement uses TRBV5-1 and TRBJ2-7; D might be TRBD1 (5 bases). In germline, CDR1 is SGHRS, CDR2 YFSETQ. The ends were cut back, 5 bases at V and 2 bases at J, with 8 bases in the middle. The CDR3 has 12 amino acids. CDR3 in DNA: TGCGCCAGCAGGAAGGACACCTACGAGCAGTACTTC. Its protein product is CASRKDTYEQYF.

V and J are TRBV28 and TRBJ2-1; TRBD2 matches 15 bases. The CDR3 length is 16 residues. CDR1 is MDHEN and CDR2 is SYDVKM in the germline V gene. V lost 6 bases and J lost 9; bases outside the gene matches: 9. In DNA, the CDR3 is TGTGCCAGCAGCCCCATCGGGACTAGCGGGAGGTTTGAGCAGTTCTTC. This codes for CASSPIGTSGRFEQFF.

The genes are TRBV28 and TRBJ1-5, with 9 positions matching TRBD1. Germline V gives CDR1 MDHEN, CDR2 SYDVKM. J lost 2 bases, V lost 2 bases, and 16 bases had no gene match. This CDR3 spans 20 amino acids. The CDR3 here is CASSLDLGTGRMRGNQPQHF. CDR3 nucleotide sequence: TGTGCCAGCAGTTTAGACTTGGGGACAGGGAGGATGAGGGGCAATCAGCCCCAGCATTTT.

V usage is TRBV6-2 or TRBV6-3 and J usage is TRBJ2-7, with 8 nucleotides matching TRBD2. The junction had 3 bases not matched to a gene; V was cut back by 0 bases and J by 5 bases. The germline gives CDR1 MNHEY, CDR2 SVGEGT. The CDR3 sequence is 14 residues long. CDR3 loop: CASSYSGTRDEQYF. The CDR3 DNA sequence: TGTGCCAGCAGTTACTCCGGGACTAGGGACGAGCAGTACTTC.

The chain recombines TRBV7-2 with TRBJ2-3; D gene ambiguous. The germline V and J ends were trimmed by 4 bases and 5 bases, with 7 bases remaining between them. Germline V lookup: CDR1 SGHTA, CDR2 FQGNSA. This CDR3 is built from 12 residues. DNA for the CDR3: TGTGCCAGCAGCTCCTACAGAGATACGCAGTATTTT. It specifies CASSSYRDTQYF.

The table lists this clone with a few counts. V gene TRBV5-1 combines with J gene TRBJ1-2, with D unclear. Germline loops: CDR1 SGHRS, CDR2 YFSETQ. CDR3 length: 15 amino acids. The V gene lost 2 bases and the J gene lost 5 bases, with 16 bases spanning the gap. In DNA, the CDR3 is TGCGCCAGCAGCTTCGCTGGAAACGAGAGGTATGGCTACACCTTC. The encoded protein is CASSFAGNERYGYTF.

This clone appeared a few times. The chain carries TRBV5-6 and TRBJ2-1; D not resolved. Per germline, CDR1 SGHDT and CDR2 YYEEEE. The CDR3 covers 12 residues. Trimming cost V 2 bases and J 8 bases, with 8 bases left between them. The CDR3 coding sequence is TGTGCCAGCAGCTTATACGAGGATGAGCAGTTCTTC. As protein: CASSLYEDEQFF.

This chain links TRBV10-3 with TRBJ2-3; D gene uncertain. This CDR3 contains 16 residues. V gave up 0 bases and J gave up 2 bases, with 12 bases separating them. Germline values: CDR1 ENHRY, CDR2 SYGVKD. The CDR3 DNA follows: TGTGCCATCAGTGAGTCAACGGGTTACTCCACAGATACGCAGTATTTT. Translated, it gives CAISESTGYSTDTQYF.

The chain uses TRBV7-2 and TRBJ2-2, with D unresolved. Trimming took off 10 bases at V and 1 base at J, with 13 bases between the two ends. CDR1 and CDR2 (germline): SGHTA, FQGNSA. There are 14 residues in the CDR3. Here the CDR3 DNA reads TGTGCCACCCCCATCCTTAGGAACACCGGGGAGCTGTTTTTT. Translating gives CATPILRNTGELFF.

The chain links TRBV11-2 to TRBJ2-1; 9 bases are a match to TRBD2. V was clipped by 5 bases and J by 0 bases; unmatched bases: 5. Per the germline V gene, CDR1 is SGHAT and CDR2 is FQNNGV. This CDR3 has 16 amino acids. The CDR3 protein is CASSALAGLSYNEQFF. The DNA of the CDR3 is TGTGCCAGCAGCGCCCTAGCGGGGCTCTCCTACAATGAGCAGTTCTTC.

The V call is TRBV5-1, the J call TRBJ1-3; D may be TRBD1 (6 bases). The CDR3 is 18 amino acids. With 0 bases removed from V and 0 bases from J, the gap between germline ends came to 16 bases. Germline V lookup: CDR1 SGHRS, CDR2 YFSETQ. The CDR3 protein is CASSLGGTNLVSGNTIYF. In nucleotides, the CDR3 is TGCGCCAGCAGCTTGGGGGGGACAAACCTTGTCTCTGGAAACACCATATATTTT.

This chain links TRBV7-2 with TRBJ1-5; D not certain. The CDR3 spans 12 residues. The germline gives CDR1 SGHTA, CDR2 FQGNSA. Between the trimmed V and J ends, which lost 8 bases and 7 bases, there was a span of 12 bases. CDR3 nucleotide sequence: TGTGCCAGCTCTAACCCCGGGCAGCCCCAGCATTTT. Amino acid sequence: CASSNPGQPQHF.

The chain carries TRBV5-5 and TRBJ1-4, with TRBD1 matching over 7 bases. The CDR3 is made up of 15 amino acids. The V gene's germline CDR1 is SGHKS and CDR2 YYEKEE (reference sequence). V shed 5 bases and J 8 bases; nucleotides not matched to a gene: 12. The CDR3: CASRAPGQLYEKLFF. The CDR3 nucleotides are TGTGCCAGCAGGGCTCCGGGACAGCTGTACGAAAAACTGTTTTTT.

This clone was observed a single time. The CDR3 DNA follows: TGCGCCAGCAGCCCCGGGCGGGCTAGCGGCTTTCAAGAGACCCAGTACTTC. Translation: CASSPGRASGFQETQYF. The rearrangement joins TRBV5-1 to TRBJ2-5, with 7 positions matching TRBD2. V dropped 4 bases and J dropped 2; count of bases not matched to a gene: 14. The CDR3 length is 17 residues. Germline loops: CDR1 SGHRS, CDR2 YFSETQ.

This clone showed up just a few times. The chain links TRBV7-2 to TRBJ2-2; 13 bases line up with TRBD2. The V gene's germline CDR1 is SGHTA and CDR2 FQGNSA. Trimming at V came to 5 bases and at J to 8 bases, leaving 8 bases not matched to a gene. This CDR3 comprises 16 residues. This CDR3 is CASSLRLAGGRGELFF. CDR3 coding DNA: TGTGCCAGCAGCCTCAGACTAGCGGGAGGAAGAGGGGAGCTGTTTTTT.

The chain combines TRBV28 with TRBJ2-7; 11 bases line up with TRBD1. V trimming: 6 bases; J trimming: 6 bases; junction bases outside the gene matches: 7. This CDR3 region has 14 residues. Germline lookup yields CDR1 MDHEN and CDR2 SYDVKM. The CDR3: CASRRLDRGPEQYF. The CDR3 DNA is TGTGCCAGCAGGCGGCTGGACAGGGGGCCCGAGCAGTACTTC.

This sequence joins TRBV6-5 and TRBJ1-2; D is ambiguous. Germline CDR1 is MNHEY and CDR2 is SVGAGI. Trimming left V 5 bases short and J 4 bases short, with 14 bases between. The CDR3 is 14 amino acids. This CDR3 reads CASSNTLGSYGYTF. CDR3 DNA sequence: TGTGCCAGCAGTAACACTCTAGGGAGCTATGGCTACACCTTC.

A single count supports this clone. The chain recombines TRBV5-1 with TRBJ1-2; 8 nucleotides align to TRBD1. Germline loops: CDR1 SGHRS, CDR2 YFSETQ. This CDR3 has 14 amino acids. V lost 3 bases and J lost 4; bases outside the gene matches: 5. DNA of the CDR3: TGCGCCAGCAGCTGGGGGACAGGACCCTATGGCTACACCTTC. This sequence encodes CASSWGTGPYGYTF.

This clone was observed once. This chain joins TRBV4-2 and TRBJ2-1, with 8 nucleotides matching TRBD2. With 4 bases clipped from V and 4 bases from J, the junction kept 6 bases outside the gene matches. The CDR3 is made up of 15 amino acids. Germline assignment: CDR1 LGHNA and CDR2 YNFKEQ. The CDR3 here is CASSPLTSDYNEQFF. CDR3 DNA: TGTGCCAGCAGCCCCCTGACTAGCGATTACAATGAGCAGTTCTTC.

V is TRBV28 and J is TRBJ2-3; D not resolved. From germline, CDR1 is MDHEN and CDR2 SYDVKM. CDR3 length: 16 residues. V was trimmed by 4 bases and J by 0 bases, leaving 14 bases between them. CDR3 nucleotides: TGTGCCAGCAGTTCGAACCGGCGGAAAAGCACAGATACGCAGTATTTT. Residues: CASSSNRRKSTDTQYF.

The chain carries TRBV21-1 and TRBJ1-2; the table's D gene call, TRBD1, was not cross checked with the DNA. TRBV21-1 is deemed a pseudogene. CDR3 length: 14 residues. The CDR3 protein is CASSSPQGNYGYTF. Here the CDR3 DNA reads TGTGCCAGCAGCAGCCCACAGGGGAACTATGGCTACACCTTC.

The chain has TRBV7-2 and TRBJ2-3; 7 positions agree with TRBD1. With 3 bases clipped from V and 2 bases from J, the junction kept 8 bases outside the gene matches. CDR1 is SGHTA and CDR2 is FQGNSA in the germline V gene. The CDR3 has 16 residues. This chain's CDR3 is CASSFPPGQPTDTQYF. DNA for the CDR3: TGTGCCAGCAGCTTTCCACCGGGACAGCCCACAGATACGCAGTATTTT.

The chain has TRBV4-2 and TRBJ1-3; 7 positions match TRBD1. V lost 0 bases, J lost 2 bases, and 10 bases stayed unmatched. The CDR3 covers 18 residues. Germline V gene sequence: CDR1 LGHNA, CDR2 YNFKEQ. CDR3 loop: CASSQEGGRGRAGNTIYF. Written as DNA, the CDR3 is TGTGCCAGCAGCCAAGAAGGGGGCCGCGGCAGAGCTGGAAACACCATATATTTT.

The V call is TRBV19, the J call TRBJ1-1; maybe TRBD1 (5 bases). Per germline, CDR1 LNHDA and CDR2 SQIVND (reference sequence). Trimming stripped 0 bases from V and 5 bases from J, with 13 bases between. The CDR3 length is 15 residues. Here the CDR3 reads CASSIDRGGMTEAFF. The CDR3, as DNA: TGTGCCAGTAGTATAGATCGGGGGGGGATGACTGAAGCTTTCTTT.

The chain employs TRBV19 and TRBJ1-5; the match to TRBD1 covers 7 bases. V gave up 3 bases and J gave up 3 bases; unmatched junction bases: 2. From germline, CDR1 is LNHDA and CDR2 SQIVND (reference sequence). CDR3 length equals 14 residues. The DNA of the CDR3 is TGTGCCAGTAGTATTCAGGGGGACAATCAGCCCCAGCATTTT. This codes for CASSIQGDNQPQHF.

CDR3 loop: CASSDYLSPGVTGELFF. The CDR3, as DNA: TGTGCCAGCAGCGACTACTTATCGCCGGGAGTCACCGGGGAGCTGTTTTTT. The V gene is TRBV7-6, the J gene TRBJ2-2; perhaps TRBD2 as D (6 bases). Germline V CDR1 and CDR2: SGHVS, FNYEAQ. The CDR3 has 17 amino acids. V was cut by 5 bases and J by 4 bases, with 20 bases left in between.

The CDR3 is CATSRVLTGAGNTIYF. The CDR3 nucleotides read TGTGCCACCAGCAGGGTACTGACAGGGGCTGGAAACACCATATATTTT. The V and J genes are TRBV15 and TRBJ1-3; 8 bases align to TRBD1. V was clipped by 3 bases and J by 2 bases; unmatched bases: 6. Germline lookup yields CDR1 LNHNV and CDR2 YYDKDF (reference sequence). The CDR3 is 16 amino acids.

The genes are TRBV9 and TRBJ2-7; perhaps TRBD1 as D (6 bases). From germline, CDR1 is SGDLS and CDR2 YYNGEE. The CDR3 spans 14 residues. The germline V and J ends were trimmed by 0 bases and 0 bases, with 7 bases remaining between them. The CDR3 DNA reads TGTGCCAGCAGCGTAGCGGGACACTCCTACGAGCAGTACTTC. Translation: CASSVAGHSYEQYF.

This clone was counted a single time. The chain couples TRBV24-1 to TRBJ1-1; D might be TRBD1 (6 bases). CDR3 length: 15 amino acids. The germline V and J ends were trimmed by 2 bases and 0 bases, with 9 bases remaining between them. Germline values: CDR1 KGHDR, CDR2 SFDVKD. The CDR3 coding sequence is TGTGCCACCAGTGATTCAGGGGCAGTGAACACTGAAGCTTTCTTT. Its translation is CATSDSGAVNTEAFF.